A single sample gave rise to the 20 T cell receptor beta chains below, sequenced in a study of T cell responses to AZD1222 COVID-19 vaccine. The method was immunoSEQ multiplex PCR; TCRdb's version includes in-frame clones alone and lacks a portion of them. The sample holds approximately 200,000 clones; approximately 95% are singletons and the top ten take 1%. This sample comprised peripheral blood, obtained 28 days after the second AZD1222 dose. The receptors stem from an adult who received the AZD1222 COVID-19 vaccine.

This clone was counted a few times. The chain combines TRBV6-5 with TRBJ2-7; 11 nucleotides align to TRBD1. V gave up 2 bases and J gave up 7 bases; unmatched junction bases: 4. CDR1 is MNHEY and CDR2 is SVGAGI in the germline V gene. This CDR3 region has 14 residues. CDR3 loop: CASSYEGTGGEQYF. In DNA form, the CDR3 reads TGTGCCAGCAGTTACGAGGGGACAGGGGGGGAGCAGTACTTC.

The V call is TRBV18, the J call TRBJ1-1, with 9 positions matching TRBD1. The CDR3 has 13 residues. Germline V gene sequence: CDR1 KGHSH, CDR2 LQKENI. V shed 5 bases, J shed 5 bases, and the junction held 3 bases outside the gene matches. This CDR3 reads CASSGTGLTEAFF. The DNA of the CDR3 is TGTGCCAGCTCAGGGACAGGGTTAACTGAAGCTTTCTTT.

Here the CDR3 reads CASSQMGTSGSGTQYF. DNA of the CDR3: TGTGCCAGCAGCCAGATGGGGACTAGCGGGTCGGGTACGCAGTATTTT. The chain employs TRBV3-1 (or the pseudogene TRBV3-2) and TRBJ2-3, with TRBD2 matching over 12 bases. The CDR3 length is 16 residues. The germline V gene encodes CDR1 LGHDT and CDR2 YNNKEL (reference sequence). The V and J ends lost 3 bases and 8 bases, in that order; junction bases with no gene match: 9.

The chain uses TRBV7-9 and TRBJ2-3; no reliable D call. Looked up from germline, CDR1 is SEHNR and CDR2 is FQNEAQ (reference sequence). The CDR3 runs to 11 residues. Trimming removed 3 bases from V and 5 bases from J, with 3 bases in between. The CDR3 loop is CASSFGDTQYF. The CDR3 nucleotides read TGTGCCAGCAGCTTTGGAGATACGCAGTATTTT.

The rearrangement links TRBV30 to TRBJ1-6; maybe TRBD1 (5 bases). The CDR3 runs 13 residues. V was pared by 2 bases and J by 8 bases, with 10 bases between. The germline CDR1 and CDR2 sequences are GTSNPN and SVGIG (reference sequence). The CDR3 is CAWSRGGDSPLHF. CDR3 nucleotides: TGTGCCTGGAGTAGGGGTGGGGATTCACCCCTCCACTTT.

This clone was observed once. The chain joins TRBV3-1 (or the pseudogene TRBV3-2) to TRBJ1-2; D possibly corresponds to TRBD1 (5 bases). The CDR3 covers 16 residues. The germline V gene has CDR1 LGHDT and CDR2 YNNKEL (reference sequence). V was clipped by 1 base and J by 0 bases, with 12 bases between them. CDR3 sequence: CASSQGRRAANYGYTF. As DNA, the CDR3 is TGTGCCAGCAGCCAAGGTCGCAGGGCCGCTAACTATGGCTACACCTTC.

V gene TRBV20-1 combines with J gene TRBJ2-3; weak D call: TRBD2 (7 bases). The CDR3 covers 14 residues. V lost 3 bases and J lost 3, with 13 bases in between. Germline V gene data show CDR1 as DFQATT and CDR2 as SNEGSKA (reference sequence). CDR3 sequence (DNA): TGCAGTGCTAGTCGGGGGGCCCTGACAGATACGCAGTATTTT. Translating gives CSASRGALTDTQYF.

Here the CDR3 reads CASSLANRREWTF. The CDR3, as DNA: TGTGCCAGCAGTTTAGCGAACCGACGGGAGTGGACCTTC. The chain employs TRBV12-3 or TRBV12-4 and TRBJ1-2; D gene unclear. V lost 0 bases to trimming and J lost 14 bases, with 16 bases between them. This CDR3 spans 13 amino acids.

This chain uses TRBV18 with TRBJ2-2; D possibly matches TRBD1 or TRBD2 (5 bases each). Trimming stripped 3 bases from V and 0 bases from J, with 5 bases between. Germline CDR1 is KGHSH and CDR2 is LQKENI. The CDR3 length is 14 residues. The CDR3 DNA is TGTGCCAGCTCACCGGGACCGAACACCGGGGAGCTGTTTTTT. Translating gives CASSPGPNTGELFF.

This chain links TRBV20-1 with TRBJ1-1; no clear D gene. V lost 0 bases and J lost 6, with 5 bases in between. The CDR3 spans 11 residues. Germline V gene sequence: CDR1 DFQATT, CDR2 SNEGSKA (reference sequence). CDR3 DNA sequence: TGCAGTGCTAGAGACCCCCCTGAAGCTTTCTTT. Translating gives CSARDPPEAFF.

V is TRBV11-2 and J is TRBJ1-5, with 7 nucleotides matching TRBD1. CDR1 and CDR2 (germline): SGHAT, FQNNGV. The CDR3 is 15 amino acids. V trimming: 4 bases; J trimming: 4 bases; junction bases outside the gene matches: 7. CDR3 in DNA: TGTGCCAGCAGCTCCGGGACAGCGGGAAATCAGCCCCAGCATTTT. Translating gives CASSSGTAGNQPQHF.

The chain joins TRBV2 to TRBJ1-4, with D possibly being TRBD1 (6 bases). There are 14 residues in the CDR3. The V gene's germline CDR1 is SNHLY and CDR2 FYNNEI. The V end lost 2 bases, the J end lost 8 bases, and 12 bases lay between the germline ends. The DNA for the CDR3 is TGTGCCAGCAGTGAAAGGGGGATCTGGGAAAAACTGTTTTTT. It translates to CASSERGIWEKLFF.

V gene TRBV29-1 combines with J gene TRBJ2-2; D is perhaps TRBD1 (5 bases). This CDR3 region has 13 residues. V lost 6 bases, J lost 8 bases, and 16 bases lay in between. Germline V gene lookup returns CDR1 SQVTM and CDR2 ANQGSEA. In DNA, the CDR3 is TGCAGCGTATATTCAGGGTGGGGAGGGGAGCTGTTTTTT. Protein product: CSVYSGWGGELFF.

The chain carries TRBV11-2 and TRBJ2-7; 7 bases are a match to TRBD1. Germline loops: CDR1 SGHAT, CDR2 FQNNGV. The J segment lost 4 bases and the V segment lost 4 bases, leaving 10 bases of the junction unmatched. CDR3 length: 15 residues. Here the CDR3 reads CASSSHPGQIYEQYF. In DNA, the CDR3 is TGTGCCAGCAGCTCCCATCCGGGACAGATATACGAGCAGTACTTC. The full variable domain, in which reference TRBV11-2 and TRBJ2-7 provide the parts outside the CDR3, is EAGVAQSPRYKIIEKRQSVAFWCNPISGHATLYWYQQILGQGPKLLIQFQNNGVVDDSQLPKDRFSAERLKGVDSTLKIQPAKLEDSAVYLCASSSHPGQIYEQYFGPGTRLTVT.

The V gene is TRBV4-2, the J gene TRBJ1-6; D remains ambiguous. Trimming removed 1 base from V and 9 bases from J, with 7 bases in between. CDR1 LGHNA and CDR2 YNFKEQ come from the germline V gene. There are 13 residues in the CDR3. The CDR3 nucleotides read TGTGCCAGCAGCCAAGGAGAGACTTCACCCCTCCACTTT. Translating it yields CASSQGETSPLHF.

The CDR3 here is CASRPGQGAMNTEAFF. The DNA for the CDR3 is TGTGCCAGCAGACCGGGACAGGGGGCGATGAACACTGAAGCTTTCTTT. The V gene is TRBV5-4, the J gene TRBJ1-1; TRBD1 agrees at 12 bases. Trimming removed 5 bases from V and 0 bases from J; junction bases left unmatched: 5. CDR1 and CDR2 from the germline V gene are SGHNT and YYREEE (reference sequence). The CDR3 loop spans 16 amino acids.

The V call is TRBV4-1, the J call TRBJ1-5; weak D call: TRBD1 (5 bases). V was trimmed by 0 bases and J by 5 bases, leaving 14 bases between them. CDR1 is MGHRA, CDR2 YSYEKL, per germline. This CDR3 region has 16 residues. In DNA form, the CDR3 reads TGCGCCAGCAGCCAAGAGGGCCCCGGGGGGTATCAGCCCCAGCATTTT. Amino acids: CASSQEGPGGYQPQHF.

This clone was seen once. The gene calls are TRBV29-1 and TRBJ1-2; D remains unclear. V was shortened by 7 bases and J by 5 bases, with 20 bases between the two germline ends. This CDR3 is built from 14 residues. Per the germline V gene, CDR1 is SQVTM and CDR2 is ANQGSEA. The CDR3 is CSGLKDGPPYGYTF. Here the CDR3 DNA reads TGCAGCGGTCTTAAGGACGGACCCCCGTATGGCTACACCTTC.

The V call is TRBV9, the J call TRBJ2-2, with D uncertain. V lost 0 bases and J 0 bases, leaving 3 bases between the germline ends. The germline V gene encodes CDR1 SGDLS and CDR2 YYNGEE. This CDR3 region has 14 residues. The CDR3 coding sequence is TGTGCCAGCAGCGTAGGTACGAACACCGGGGAGCTGTTTTTT. It yields the protein CASSVGTNTGELFF.

The V gene is TRBV27, the J gene TRBJ2-7; 8 bases match TRBD1. J gave up 6 bases and V 3 bases, and 10 bases lay outside the gene matches. The CDR3 has 15 amino acids. Looked up from germline, CDR1 is MNHEY and CDR2 is SMNVEV (reference sequence). The CDR3 nucleotides are TGTGCCAGCAGTTTCCATCGGGACAGGATTACCGAGCAGTACTTC. Translation gives CASSFHRDRITEQYF.